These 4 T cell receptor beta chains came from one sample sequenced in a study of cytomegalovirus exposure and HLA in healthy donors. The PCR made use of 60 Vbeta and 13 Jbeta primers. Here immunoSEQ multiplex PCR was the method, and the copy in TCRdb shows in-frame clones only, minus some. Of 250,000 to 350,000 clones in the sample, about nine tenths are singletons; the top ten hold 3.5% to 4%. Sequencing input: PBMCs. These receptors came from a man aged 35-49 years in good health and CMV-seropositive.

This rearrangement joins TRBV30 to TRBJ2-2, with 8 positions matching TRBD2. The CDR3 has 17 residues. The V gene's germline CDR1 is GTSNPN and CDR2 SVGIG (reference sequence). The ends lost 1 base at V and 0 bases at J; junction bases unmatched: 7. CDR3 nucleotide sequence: TGTGCCTGGAGTGGTACGGGAGGGGATTCGAACACCGGGGAGCTGTTTTTT. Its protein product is CAWSGTGGDSNTGELFF.

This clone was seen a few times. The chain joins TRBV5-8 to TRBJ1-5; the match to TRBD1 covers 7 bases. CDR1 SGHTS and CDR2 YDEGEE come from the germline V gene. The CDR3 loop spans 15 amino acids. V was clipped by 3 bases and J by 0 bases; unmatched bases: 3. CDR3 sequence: CASSSGTDSNQPQHF. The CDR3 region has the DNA TGTGCCAGCAGCTCCGGGACAGATAGCAATCAGCCCCAGCATTTT.

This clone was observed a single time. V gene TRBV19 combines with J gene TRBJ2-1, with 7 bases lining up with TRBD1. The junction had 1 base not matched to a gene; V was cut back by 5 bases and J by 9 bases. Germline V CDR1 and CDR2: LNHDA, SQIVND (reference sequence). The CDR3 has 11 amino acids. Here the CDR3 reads CASSHRGEQFF. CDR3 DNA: TGTGCCAGTAGTCACAGGGGTGAGCAGTTCTTC. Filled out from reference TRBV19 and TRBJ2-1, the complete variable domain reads DGGITQSPKYLFRKEGQNVTLSCEQNLNHDAMYWYRQDPGQGLRLIYYSQIVNDFQKGDIAEGYSVSREKKESFPLTVTSAQKNPTAFYLCASSHRGEQFFGPGTRLTVL.

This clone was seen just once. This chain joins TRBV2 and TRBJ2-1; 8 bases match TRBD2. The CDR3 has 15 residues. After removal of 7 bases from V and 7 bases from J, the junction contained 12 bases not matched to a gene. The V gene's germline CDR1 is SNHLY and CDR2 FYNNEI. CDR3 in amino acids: CASISSGRSVNEQFF. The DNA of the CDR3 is TGTGCCAGCATTTCGAGCGGGAGAAGCGTAAATGAGCAGTTCTTC.